This TCR beta chain is from a study of naive and memory T cell subsets. Alpha and beta libraries were amplified separately from the second PCR onward. Both TRBC1 and TRBC2 were covered by a beta constant-region primer of two equimolar oligonucleotides. Ligation attached a single-stranded oligonucleotide with a 12-nucleotide UMI and the SP2 primer to the cDNA 3' end. From the UMI-ligation and nested PCR reads, TCRdb called clonotypes with MiXCR, one entry per CDR3 protein. The sample carries 120,000 to 150,000 distinct CDR3 sequences, over 15% recorded once. The origin of this receptor is a human donor in good health. The source material was naive CD4+ T cells from blood.

Here the CDR3 reads CASSLRQVRYEQYF. The CDR3 DNA is TGTGCCAGCAGTTTAAGACAGGTTCGCTACGAGCAGTACTTC. V gene TRBV12-3 or TRBV12-4 combines with J gene TRBJ2-7; perhaps TRBD1 as D (6 bases). The CDR3 spans 14 residues. Trimming left V 2 bases short and J 3 bases short, with 11 bases between.